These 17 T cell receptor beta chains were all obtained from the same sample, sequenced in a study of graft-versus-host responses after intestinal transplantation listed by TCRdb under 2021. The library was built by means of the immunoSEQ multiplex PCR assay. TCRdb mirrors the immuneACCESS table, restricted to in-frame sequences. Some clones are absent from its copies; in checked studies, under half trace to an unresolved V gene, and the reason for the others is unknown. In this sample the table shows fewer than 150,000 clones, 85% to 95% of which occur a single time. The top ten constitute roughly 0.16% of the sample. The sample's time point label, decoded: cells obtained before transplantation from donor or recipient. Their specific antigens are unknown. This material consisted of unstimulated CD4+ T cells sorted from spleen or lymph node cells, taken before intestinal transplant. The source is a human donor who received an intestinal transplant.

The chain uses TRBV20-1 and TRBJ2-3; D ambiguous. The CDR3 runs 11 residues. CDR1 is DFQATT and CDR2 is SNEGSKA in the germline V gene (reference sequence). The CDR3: CSWSSTDTQYF. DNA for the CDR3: TGCAGCTGGAGCAGCACAGATACGCAGTATTTT.

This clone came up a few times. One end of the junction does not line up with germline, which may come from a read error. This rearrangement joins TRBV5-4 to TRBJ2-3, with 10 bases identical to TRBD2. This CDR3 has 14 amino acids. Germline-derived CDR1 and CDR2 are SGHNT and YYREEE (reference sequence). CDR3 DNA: TGTGCCAGCAGCGTAGCGGGGGGCACCGATACGCAGTATTTT. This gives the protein CASSVAGGTDTQYF.

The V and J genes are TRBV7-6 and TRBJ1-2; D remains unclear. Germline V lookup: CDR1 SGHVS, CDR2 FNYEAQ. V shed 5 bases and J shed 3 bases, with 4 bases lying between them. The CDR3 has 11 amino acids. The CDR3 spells CASSDHYGYTF. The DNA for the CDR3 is TGTGCCAGCAGCGACCACTATGGCTACACCTTC.

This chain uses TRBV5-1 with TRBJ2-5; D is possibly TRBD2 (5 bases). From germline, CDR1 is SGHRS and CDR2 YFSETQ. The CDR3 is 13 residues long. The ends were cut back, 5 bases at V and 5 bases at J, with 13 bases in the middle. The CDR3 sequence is CASSRVRGETQYF. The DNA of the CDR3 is TGCGCCAGCAGTCGGGTCAGAGGGGAGACCCAGTACTTC.

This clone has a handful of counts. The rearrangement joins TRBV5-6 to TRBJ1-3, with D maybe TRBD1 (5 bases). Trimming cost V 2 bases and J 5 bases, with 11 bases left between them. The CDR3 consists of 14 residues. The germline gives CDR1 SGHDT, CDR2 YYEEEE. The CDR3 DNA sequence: TGTGCCAGCAGCTTTTGGTGGGGCCGAAACACCATATATTTT. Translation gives CASSFWWGRNTIYF.

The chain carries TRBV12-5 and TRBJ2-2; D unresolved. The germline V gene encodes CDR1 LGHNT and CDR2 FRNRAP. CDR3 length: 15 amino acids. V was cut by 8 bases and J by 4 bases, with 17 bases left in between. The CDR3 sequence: CASLGASISTGELFF. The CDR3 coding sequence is TGTGCTAGTTTGGGTGCGTCCATCTCCACCGGGGAGCTGTTTTTT. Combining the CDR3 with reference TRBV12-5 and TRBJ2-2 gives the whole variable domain DARVTQTPRHKVTEMGQEVTMRCQPILGHNTVFWYRQTMMQGLELLAYFRNRAPLDDSGMPKDRFSAEMPDATLATLKIQPSEPRDSAVYFCASLGASISTGELFFGEGSRLTVL.

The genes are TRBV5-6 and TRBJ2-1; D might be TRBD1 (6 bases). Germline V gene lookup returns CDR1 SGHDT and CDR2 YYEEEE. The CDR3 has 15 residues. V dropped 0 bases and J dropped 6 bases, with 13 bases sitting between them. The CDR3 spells CASSLGGRGFNEQFF. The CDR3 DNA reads TGTGCCAGCAGCTTGGGAGGAAGGGGGTTCAATGAGCAGTTCTTC.

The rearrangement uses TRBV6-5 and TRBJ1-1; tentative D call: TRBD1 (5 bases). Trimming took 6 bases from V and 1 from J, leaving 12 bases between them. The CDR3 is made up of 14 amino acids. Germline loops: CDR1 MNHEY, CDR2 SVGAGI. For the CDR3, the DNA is TGTGCCAGCAGCCCGGACATATGGAACACTGAAGCTTTCTTT. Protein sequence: CASSPDIWNTEAFF.

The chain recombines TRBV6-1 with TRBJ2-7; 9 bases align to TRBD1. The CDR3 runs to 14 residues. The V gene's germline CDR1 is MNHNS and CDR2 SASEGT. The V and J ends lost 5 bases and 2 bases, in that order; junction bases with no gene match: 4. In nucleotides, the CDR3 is TGTGCCAGCAGTTCATACAGGGGGCCCTACGAGCAGTACTTC. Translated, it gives CASSSYRGPYEQYF.

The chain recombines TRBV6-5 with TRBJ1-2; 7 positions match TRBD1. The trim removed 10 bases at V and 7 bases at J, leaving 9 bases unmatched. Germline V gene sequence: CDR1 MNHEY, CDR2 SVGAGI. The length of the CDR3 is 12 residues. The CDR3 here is CATVATGAGYTF. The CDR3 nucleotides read TGTGCCACAGTAGCCACAGGGGCTGGCTACACCTTC.

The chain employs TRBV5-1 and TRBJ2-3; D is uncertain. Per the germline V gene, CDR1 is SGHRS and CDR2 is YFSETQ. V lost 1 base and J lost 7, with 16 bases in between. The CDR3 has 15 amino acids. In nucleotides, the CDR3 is TGCGCCAGCAGCTTGACCCCCGACGACCTTAATACGCAGTATTTT. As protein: CASSLTPDDLNTQYF.

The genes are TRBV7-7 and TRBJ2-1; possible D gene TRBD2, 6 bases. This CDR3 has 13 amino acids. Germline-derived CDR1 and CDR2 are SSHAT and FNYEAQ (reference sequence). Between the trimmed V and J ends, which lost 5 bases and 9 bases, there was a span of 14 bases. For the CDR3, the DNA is TGTGCCAGCAGCCTGGACGGGAGCAGTGAGCAGTTCTTC. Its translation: CASSLDGSSEQFF. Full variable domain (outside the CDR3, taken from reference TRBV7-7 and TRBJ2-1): GAGVSQSPRYKVTKRGQDVTLRCDPISSHATLYWYQQALGQGPEFLTYFNYEAQPDKSGLPSDRFSAERPEGSISTLTIQRTEQRDSAMYRCASSLDGSSEQFFGPGTRLTVL.

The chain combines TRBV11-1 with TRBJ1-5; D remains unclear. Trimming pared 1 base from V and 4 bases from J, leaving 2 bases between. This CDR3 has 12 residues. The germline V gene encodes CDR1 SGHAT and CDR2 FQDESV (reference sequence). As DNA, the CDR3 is TGTGCCAGCAGCTTAGGGAATCAGCCCCAGCATTTT. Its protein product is CASSLGNQPQHF.

CDR3 nucleotides: TGTGCCAGCAGTGACAGTTTTTCACCCCTCCACTTT. Residues: CASSDSFSPLHF. This chain links TRBV6-1 with TRBJ1-6; D not certain. The CDR3 is made up of 12 amino acids. Germline V gene lookup returns CDR1 MNHNS and CDR2 SASEGT. V was pared by 3 bases and J by 9 bases, with 6 bases between.

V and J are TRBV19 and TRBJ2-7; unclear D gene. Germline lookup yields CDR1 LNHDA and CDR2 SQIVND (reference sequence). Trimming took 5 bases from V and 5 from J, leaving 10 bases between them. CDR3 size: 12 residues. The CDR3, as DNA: TGTGCCAGTAGTGCCGTAGGGAACGAGCAGTACTTC. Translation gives CASSAVGNEQYF.

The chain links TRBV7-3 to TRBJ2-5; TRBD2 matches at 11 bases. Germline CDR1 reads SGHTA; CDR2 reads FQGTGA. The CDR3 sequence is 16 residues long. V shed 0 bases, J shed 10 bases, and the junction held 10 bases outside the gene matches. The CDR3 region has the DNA TGTGCCAGCAGCTTAACGCCCCCTCTAGCGGGGGGTAACCAGTACTTC. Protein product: CASSLTPPLAGGNQYF. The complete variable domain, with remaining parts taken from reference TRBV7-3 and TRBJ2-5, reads GAGVSQTPSNKVTEKGKYVELRCDPISGHTALYWYRQSLGQGPEFLIYFQGTGAADDSGLPNDRFFAVRPEGSVSTLKIQRTERGDSAVYLCASSLTPPLAGGNQYFGPGTRLLVL.

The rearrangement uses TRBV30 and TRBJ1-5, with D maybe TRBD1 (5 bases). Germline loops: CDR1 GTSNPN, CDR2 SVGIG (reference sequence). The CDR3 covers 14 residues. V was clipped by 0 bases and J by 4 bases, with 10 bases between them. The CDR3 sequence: CAWSVGAGNQPQHF. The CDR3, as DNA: TGTGCCTGGAGTGTAGGGGCGGGAAATCAGCCCCAGCATTTT.